These 10 T cell receptor beta chains were all obtained from the same sample, sequenced in a study of Ad26.COV2.S vaccination and SARS-CoV-2 variants (dated by TCRdb to the early 2020s). The treatment or condition label on this specimen signifies: 15 to 20 received Ad26.COV2.S at low or high dose, single or two shots; 5 received placebo; per-sample allocation not given. For vaccine and placebo recipients, the sequenced repertoires came from samples collected on day 63 after the first injection. The protocol used for the library was the immunoSEQ multiplex PCR assay. The clones in this table, taken by TCRdb from immuneACCESS, are in-frame only. Not every clone is retained; where verified, under half of the shortfall comes from an unresolved V gene, and the cause of the rest is unknown. Within this sample are 380,000 or so clones, with about 88% of them counted one time only. The ten largest clonotypes hold around 10% of the sample.

The sequencing here drew on peripheral blood, taken in a trial of Ad26.COV2.S vaccine versus placebo. The receptors originated from a person between 18 and 60 years old who received the Ad26.COV2.S COVID-19 vaccine or a placebo.

The V and J genes are TRBV7-2 and TRBJ2-2; a weak D match, TRBD1 (5 bases). Germline V gives CDR1 SGHTA, CDR2 FQGNSA. V lost 5 bases and J 6 bases, leaving 16 bases between the germline ends. The CDR3 extends over 15 amino acids. The CDR3 DNA sequence: TGTGCCAGCAGCCAGGCCTTTCTAGGGGCCGGGGAGCTGTTTTTT. As protein: CASSQAFLGAGELFF.

The chain couples TRBV25-1 to TRBJ1-6; 9 nucleotides agree with TRBD1. J lost 7 bases, V lost 3 bases, and 7 bases had no gene match. Germline-derived CDR1 and CDR2 are MGHDK and SYGVNS. The CDR3 length is 16 residues. CDR3 in DNA: TGTGCCAGCAGTGACCCGAGACAGGGGGGAAATTCACCCCTCCACTTT. This gives the protein CASSDPRQGGNSPLHF.

This clone was counted a single time. V usage is TRBV19 and J usage is TRBJ1-5; tentatively, D is TRBD1 (5 bases). Trimming pared 7 bases from V and 5 bases from J, leaving 12 bases between. The CDR3 totals 13 residues. From germline, CDR1 is LNHDA and CDR2 SQIVND (reference sequence). The CDR3 region has the DNA TGTGCCAGTAAGGGGCAGTGGGATCAGCCCCAGCATTTT. Amino acid sequence: CASKGQWDQPQHF.

This clone came up a few times. The genes are TRBV18 and TRBJ1-2; D might be TRBD1 (5 bases). Trimming shortened V by 2 bases and J by 8 bases, and 12 bases separated the two germline ends. CDR1 KGHSH and CDR2 LQKENI come from the germline V gene. The CDR3 is made up of 13 amino acids. The CDR3 spells CASSPARGRGYTF. The CDR3 DNA is TGTGCCAGCTCACCAGCGAGGGGTCGGGGCTACACCTTC. The full variable domain, with the rest looked up from reference TRBV18 and TRBJ1-2, is NAGVMQNPRHLVRRRGQEARLRCSPMKGHSHVYWYRQLPEEGLKFMVYLQKENIIDESGMPKERFSAEFPKEGPSILRIQQVVRGDSAAYFCASSPARGRGYTFGSGTRLTVV.

The rearrangement joins TRBV7-2 to TRBJ1-6; TRBD1 agrees at 9 bases. Germline values: CDR1 SGHTA, CDR2 FQGNSA. This CDR3 contains 15 residues. J was trimmed by 10 bases and V by 3 bases; bases with no gene match: 7. CDR3 sequence (DNA): TGTGCCAGCAGCTTTACAGGGGGCGCACCCTCACCCCTCCACTTT. It codes for CASSFTGGAPSPLHF.

V gene TRBV3-1 (or the pseudogene TRBV3-2) combines with J gene TRBJ1-2; maybe TRBD1 (5 bases). The germline V gene encodes CDR1 LGHDT and CDR2 YNNKEL (reference sequence). Deletions cut 0 bases from V and 13 bases from J, with 12 bases between. The CDR3 sequence is 12 residues long. CDR3 protein: CASSQEGLRGTF. In DNA, the CDR3 is TGTGCCAGCAGCCAAGAAGGCCTGAGGGGCACCTTC.

The rearrangement uses TRBV7-2 and TRBJ2-1; D not certain. In germline, CDR1 is SGHTA, CDR2 FQGNSA. The V end lost 2 bases, the J end lost 5 bases, and 7 bases lay between the germline ends. The CDR3 loop spans 13 amino acids. In DNA form, the CDR3 reads TGTGCCAGCAGCTTAAGGAAGAACAATGAGCAGTTCTTC. This codes for CASSLRKNNEQFF.

The chain couples TRBV7-6 to TRBJ1-4, with 9 bases that match TRBD1. Germline trimming cut 5 bases from V and 5 bases from J; bases unmatched to any gene: 6. Germline CDR1 is SGHVS and CDR2 is FNYEAQ. CDR3 length equals 15 residues. The CDR3 here is CASSAGTGINEKLFF. The CDR3 DNA follows: TGTGCCAGCAGCGCGGGGACAGGGATCAATGAAAAACTGTTTTTT.

Regarding this clone: The sample has other DNA sequences that encode this CDR3 too. Here the CDR3 reads CATSDPHYGYTF. The CDR3 nucleotides read TGTGCCACCAGTGATCCGCACTATGGCTACACCTTC. This chain uses TRBV24-1 with TRBJ1-2; unclear D gene. Deletions cut 3 bases from V and 3 bases from J, with 4 bases between. The germline gives CDR1 KGHDR, CDR2 SFDVKD. The CDR3 is made up of 12 amino acids.

This CDR3 is CASSPAVLNTEAFF. The CDR3 DNA reads as TGTGCCAGCAGCCCGGCGGTATTGAACACTGAAGCTTTCTTT. V usage is TRBV7-9 and J usage is TRBJ1-1; D is undetermined. Germline lookup yields CDR1 SEHNR and CDR2 FQNEAQ (reference sequence). The V and J ends lost 5 bases and 0 bases respectively, with 10 bases between them. This CDR3 spans 14 amino acids.